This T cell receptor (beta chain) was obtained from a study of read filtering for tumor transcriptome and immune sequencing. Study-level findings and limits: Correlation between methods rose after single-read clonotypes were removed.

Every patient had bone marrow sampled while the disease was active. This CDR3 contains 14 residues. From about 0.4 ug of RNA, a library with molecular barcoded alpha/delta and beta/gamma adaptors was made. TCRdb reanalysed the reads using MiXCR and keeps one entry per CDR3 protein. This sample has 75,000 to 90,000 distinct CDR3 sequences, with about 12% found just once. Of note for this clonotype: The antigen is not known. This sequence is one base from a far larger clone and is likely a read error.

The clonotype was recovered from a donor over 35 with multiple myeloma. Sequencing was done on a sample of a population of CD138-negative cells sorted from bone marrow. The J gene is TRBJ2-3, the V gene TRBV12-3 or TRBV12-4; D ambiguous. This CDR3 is CASSLVASTDTQCF. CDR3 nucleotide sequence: TGTGCCAGCAGTTTAGTGGCCAGCACAGATACGCAGTGTTTT.